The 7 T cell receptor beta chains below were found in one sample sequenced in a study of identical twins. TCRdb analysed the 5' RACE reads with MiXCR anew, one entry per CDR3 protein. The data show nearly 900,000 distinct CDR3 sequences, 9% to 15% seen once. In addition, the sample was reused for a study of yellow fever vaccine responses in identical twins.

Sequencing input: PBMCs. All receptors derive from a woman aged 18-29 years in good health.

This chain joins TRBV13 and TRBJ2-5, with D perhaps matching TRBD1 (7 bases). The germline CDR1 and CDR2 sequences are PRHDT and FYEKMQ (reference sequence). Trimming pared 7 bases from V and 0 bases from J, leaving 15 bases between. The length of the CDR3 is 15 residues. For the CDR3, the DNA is TGTGCCAGCACCCAGGGGGGTTTTTACCAAGAGACCCAGTACTTC. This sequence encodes CASTQGGFYQETQYF.

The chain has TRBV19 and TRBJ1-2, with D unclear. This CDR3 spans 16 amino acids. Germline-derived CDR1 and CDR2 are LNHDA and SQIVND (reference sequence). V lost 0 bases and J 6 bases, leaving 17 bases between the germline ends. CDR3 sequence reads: CASSIDKWRRKDGYTF. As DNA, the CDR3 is TGTGCCAGTAGTATAGATAAGTGGCGGCGTAAGGATGGCTACACCTTC.

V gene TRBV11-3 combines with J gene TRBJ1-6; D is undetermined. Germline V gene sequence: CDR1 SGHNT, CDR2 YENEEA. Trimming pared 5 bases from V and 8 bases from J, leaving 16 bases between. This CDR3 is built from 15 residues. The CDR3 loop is CASSRDPRWDSPLHF. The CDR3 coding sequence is TGTGCCAGCAGCCGAGATCCGCGATGGGATTCACCCCTCCACTTT.

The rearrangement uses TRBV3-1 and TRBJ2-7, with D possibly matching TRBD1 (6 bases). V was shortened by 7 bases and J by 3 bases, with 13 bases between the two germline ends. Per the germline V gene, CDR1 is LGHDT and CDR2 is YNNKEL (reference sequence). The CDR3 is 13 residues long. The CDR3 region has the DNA TGTGCCAGCACCACGACAGGAAACTACGAGCAGTACTTC. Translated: CASTTTGNYEQYF.

Here the CDR3 DNA reads TGTGCCAGCAGCTTCGGGACTAGCGGGCCTTCGGGTGAGCAGTTCTTC. Translated, it gives CASSFGTSGPSGEQFF. The J gene is TRBJ2-1, the V gene TRBV7-9; 12 bases are a match to TRBD2. After removal of 3 bases from V and 9 bases from J, the junction contained 9 bases not matched to a gene. CDR1 SEHNR and CDR2 FQNEAQ come from the germline V gene (reference sequence). The CDR3 has 16 amino acids.

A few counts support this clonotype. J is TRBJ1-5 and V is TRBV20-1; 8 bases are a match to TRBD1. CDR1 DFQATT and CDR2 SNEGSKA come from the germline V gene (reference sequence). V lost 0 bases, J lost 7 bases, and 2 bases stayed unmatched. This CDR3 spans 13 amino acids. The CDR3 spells CSARETGEQPQHF. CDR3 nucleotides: TGCAGTGCTAGAGAGACAGGGGAGCAGCCCCAGCATTTT.

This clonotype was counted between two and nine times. The CDR3 bases are TGTGCCAGCAGCTTAGAAACGCCTAGCGGGAGCCACATTCAGTACTTC. This gives the protein CASSLETPSGSHIQYF. This rearrangement joins TRBV7-8 to TRBJ2-4; 10 nucleotides align to TRBD2. Losses at the gene ends were 1 base for V and 8 bases for J; bases not matched to a gene: 8. The CDR3 spans 16 residues. Germline V gene sequence: CDR1 SGHVS, CDR2 FQNEAQ.